This T cell receptor (beta chain) was retrieved from a study of PD-1 blockade in classical Hodgkin lymphoma. Brentuximab vedotin exposure varied, and every patient relapsed after autologous stem cell transplantation. When best responses were assessed, they were complete response, partial response or progressive disease. Findings and limits, study-wide: As was reported, newly diagnosed patients showed lower baseline TCR diversity than healthy donors did. The CD4+ diversity rise by C4D1 was clearest in complete responders.

Deletions cut 1 base from V and 0 bases from J, with 12 bases between. Per germline, CDR1 SEHNR and CDR2 FQNEAQ (reference sequence). The length of the CDR3 is 16 residues. A word on this clone: The antigen remains undetermined.

Only in-frame clones appear in the TCRdb table, and some are missing; sequencing was by immunoSEQ multiplex PCR. Found here are 30,000 to 45,000 clones, 80% to 90% of them singletons; the top ten hold 8.5% to 10%. The chain employs TRBV7-9 and TRBJ1-1, with a weak D call TRBD1 (6 bases). The sequence was obtained from a human donor with classical Hodgkin lymphoma. The material was peripheral blood mononuclear cells (PBMCs), obtained at baseline. The CDR3 spells CASSLDGRGMNTEAFF. Here the CDR3 DNA reads TGTGCCAGCAGCTTAGACGGGAGGGGGATGAACACTGAAGCTTTCTTT.